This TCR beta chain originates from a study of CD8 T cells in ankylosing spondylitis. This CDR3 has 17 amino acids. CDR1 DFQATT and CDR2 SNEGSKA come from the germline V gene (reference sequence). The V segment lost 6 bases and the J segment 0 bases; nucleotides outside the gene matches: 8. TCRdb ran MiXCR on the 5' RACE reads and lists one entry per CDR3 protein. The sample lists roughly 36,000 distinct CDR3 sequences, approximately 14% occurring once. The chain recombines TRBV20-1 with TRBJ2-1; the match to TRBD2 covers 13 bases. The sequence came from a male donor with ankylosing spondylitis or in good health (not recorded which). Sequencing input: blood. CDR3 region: CSARLAGGTSSYNEQFF. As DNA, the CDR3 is TGCAGTGCCCGACTAGCGGGGGGTACTAGCTCCTACAATGAGCAGTTCTTC.